The 12 T cell receptor beta chains below come from one sample, sequenced in a study of cytomegalovirus exposure and HLA in healthy donors. PCR employed 60 Vbeta and 13 Jbeta primers. Data came from immunoSEQ multiplex PCR; TCRdb stores just in-frame clones and leaves some out. Its table records around 48,000 clones. Sequenced material: PBMCs. The receptors stem from a female donor in good health and CMV-seronegative.

V and J are TRBV18 and TRBJ2-3; TRBD1 aligns across 8 bases. This CDR3 has 14 residues. Germline loops: CDR1 KGHSH, CDR2 LQKENI. With V trimmed by 6 bases and J by 1 base, 3 bases remained unmatched. The chain's CDR3 is CASSPGQGTDTQYF. The CDR3, as DNA: TGTGCCAGCTCGCCGGGACAGGGCACAGATACGCAGTATTTT. Full variable domain (outside the CDR3, taken from reference TRBV18 and TRBJ2-3): NAGVMQNPRHLVRRRGQEARLRCSPMKGHSHVYWYRQLPEEGLKFMVYLQKENIIDESGMPKERFSAEFPKEGPSILRIQQVVRGDSAAYFCASSPGQGTDTQYFGPGTRLTVL.

This chain uses TRBV30 with TRBJ1-1, with D uncertain. Trimming removed 0 bases at V and 2 bases at J, with 13 bases between. Germline CDR1 GTSNPN, CDR2 SVGIG (reference sequence). This CDR3 region has 15 residues. The CDR3 is CAWSVRGRVNTEAFF. CDR3 DNA sequence: TGTGCCTGGAGTGTACGAGGGCGGGTAAACACTGAAGCTTTCTTT.

The V gene is TRBV27, the J gene TRBJ1-1; D might be TRBD1 (6 bases). Germline V gives CDR1 MNHEY, CDR2 SMNVEV (reference sequence). V was cut by 5 bases and J by 5 bases, with 12 bases left in between. The CDR3 totals 13 residues. CDR3: CASSTTGRTEAFF. The CDR3 DNA follows: TGTGCCAGCAGTACTACAGGGAGAACTGAAGCTTTCTTT.

This rearrangement joins TRBV30 to TRBJ2-2, with D possibly TRBD2 on 7 matching bases. Germline V gene data show CDR1 as GTSNPN and CDR2 as SVGIG (reference sequence). The V gene lost 4 bases and the J gene lost 0 bases, with 15 bases spanning the gap. This CDR3 has 16 amino acids. The CDR3 bases are TGTGCCTGGACCGCAGGGGCGGGAGCGAACACCGGGGAGCTGTTTTTT. Protein product: CAWTAGAGANTGELFF.

This sequence joins TRBV30 and TRBJ2-7; 8 bases align to TRBD1. The J segment lost 8 bases and the V segment lost 3 bases, leaving 9 bases of the junction unmatched. CDR3 size: 13 residues. Looked up from germline, CDR1 is GTSNPN and CDR2 is SVGIG (reference sequence). The DNA of the CDR3 is TGTGCCTGGAGACTTTCGGGACAGGCCCAGCAGTACTTC. Encoded protein: CAWRLSGQAQQYF.

This chain joins TRBV29-1 and TRBJ1-1, with 7 nucleotides matching TRBD1. Germline CDR1 SQVTM, CDR2 ANQGSEA. The CDR3 is 13 amino acids. Trimming took 4 bases from V and 8 from J; bases not matched to a gene: 10. Here the CDR3 reads CSVAGRGNLEAFF. The CDR3 nucleotides read TGCAGCGTTGCCGGCAGGGGGAACCTAGAAGCTTTCTTT.

The chain carries TRBV2 and TRBJ2-3; 11 bases match TRBD2. This CDR3 contains 14 residues. CDR1 SNHLY and CDR2 FYNNEI come from the germline V gene. Unmatched junction bases numbered 1, after V lost 7 bases and J lost 1 base. The chain's CDR3 is CASTGLAGTDTQYF. For the CDR3, the DNA is TGTGCCAGCACGGGACTAGCGGGCACAGATACGCAGTATTTT.

This sequence joins TRBV5-1 and TRBJ2-2; D is undetermined. Germline V gene sequence: CDR1 SGHRS, CDR2 YFSETQ. This CDR3 is built from 15 residues. V lost 0 bases and J 3 bases, leaving 9 bases between the germline ends. For the CDR3, the DNA is TGCGCCAGCAGCTTGGGTGACACTGACACCGGGGAGCTGTTTTTT. Translating gives CASSLGDTDTGELFF.

The gene calls are TRBV29-1 and TRBJ1-6, with 7 bases that match TRBD1. V lost 7 bases and J lost 9; bases outside the gene matches: 12. Per the germline V gene, CDR1 is SQVTM and CDR2 is ANQGSEA. The CDR3 is 14 amino acids. The CDR3 DNA reads as TGCAGCGCCAGACAGGGTTCGGATGGTTCACCCCTCCACTTT. It specifies CSARQGSDGSPLHF.

The chain is built from TRBV5-4 and TRBJ2-7; D unclear. The CDR3 runs 13 residues. Per the germline V gene, CDR1 is SGHNT and CDR2 is YYREEE (reference sequence). V was clipped by 3 bases and J by 2 bases, with 9 bases between them. Here the CDR3 DNA reads TGTGCCAGCAGCTATCCAGGTCCCTACGAGCAGTACTTC. Encoded protein: CASSYPGPYEQYF.

CDR3 sequence: CASSAGTEEKLFF. The CDR3 region has the DNA TGTGCCAGCAGCGCGGGGACTGAAGAAAAACTGTTTTTT. V and J are TRBV7-9 and TRBJ1-4; D possibly corresponds to TRBD1 (5 bases). CDR3 size: 13 residues. Trimming shortened V by 5 bases and J by 8 bases, and 12 bases separated the two germline ends. Germline lookup yields CDR1 SEHNR and CDR2 FQNEAQ (reference sequence).

The rearrangement links TRBV27 to TRBJ1-1, with D hard to call. The V gene's germline CDR1 is MNHEY and CDR2 SMNVEV (reference sequence). This CDR3 contains 15 residues. The germline V and J ends were trimmed by 7 bases and 0 bases, with 15 bases remaining between them. Written as DNA, the CDR3 is TGTGCCAGCACACCGCGGGGAGGCATGAACACTGAAGCTTTCTTT. It yields the protein CASTPRGGMNTEAFF.